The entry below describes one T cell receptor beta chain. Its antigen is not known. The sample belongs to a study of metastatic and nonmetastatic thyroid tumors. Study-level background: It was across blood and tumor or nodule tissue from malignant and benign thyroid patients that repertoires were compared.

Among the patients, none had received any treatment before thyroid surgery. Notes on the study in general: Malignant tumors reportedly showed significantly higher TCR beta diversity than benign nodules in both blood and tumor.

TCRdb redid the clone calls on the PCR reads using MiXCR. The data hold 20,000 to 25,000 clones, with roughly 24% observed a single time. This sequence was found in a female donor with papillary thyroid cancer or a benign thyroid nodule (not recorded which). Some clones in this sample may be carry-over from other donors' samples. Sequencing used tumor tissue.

CDR3 sequence (DNA): TGTGCCAGCAGCGGGGGTGTGCCTCGGTCCTACTCTGGGGCCAACGTCCTGACTTTC. Encoded protein: CASSGGVPRSYSGANVLTF. V is TRBV11-2 and J is TRBJ2-6; D is perhaps TRBD1 or TRBD2 (5 bases each). The CDR3 is 19 residues long. V was cut by 5 bases and J by 0 bases, with 20 bases left in between. The germline CDR1 and CDR2 sequences are SGHAT and FQNNGV.